This is a list of T cell receptor beta chains from one sample in a study of OX40 agonist ivuxolimab in advanced cancers. Produced via immunoSEQ multiplex PCR; TCRdb's table is partial and in-frame only. The sample shows about 83,000 clones, around 80% of them seen only once. The sequencing here drew on CD4+ or CD8+ T cells sorted from blood, taken in a trial of the OX40 agonist ivuxolimab. The receptors stem from an adult with an advanced solid tumor such as melanoma, head and neck, liver or kidney cancer. The CDR3 runs from the conserved cysteine through the conserved F or W. The D gene is left open where the match is weak. Clone size, where shown, is once, few, many, or a class for clones that have expanded.

CDR3 protein	CDR3 DNA	V gene	D gene	clone size	J gene
CASSPRQGYQPQHF	TGTGCCAGCAGTCCTCGACAGGGCTATCAGCCCCAGCATTTT	TRBV6-5	TRBD1	.	TRBJ1-5
CASSERVGTEAFF	TGTGCCAGCAGTGAGAGGGTCGGCACTGAAGCTTTCTTT	TRBV2	.	.	TRBJ1-1
CASSYLAGGIYNEQFF	TGTGCCAGCAGCTACCTAGCGGGGGGCATCTACAATGAGCAGTTCTTC	TRBV7-2	TRBD2	.	TRBJ2-1
CASSQGDRGAGETQYF	TGTGCCAGCAGCCAGGGGGACCGGGGGGCTGGGGAGACCCAGTACTTC	TRBV4-2	.	.	TRBJ2-5
CASSPTGGAADTQYF	TGTGCCAGCAGTCCAACAGGGGGCGCAGCAGATACGCAGTATTTT	TRBV2	TRBD1	.	TRBJ2-3
CSVEAGRPFTDTQYF	TGCAGCGTTGAAGCGGGGCGGCCCTTCACAGATACGCAGTATTTT	TRBV29-1	.	.	TRBJ2-3
CASSSPAYEQYF	TGTGCCAGCAGCTCCCCTGCCTACGAGCAGTACTTC	TRBV7-9	.	.	TRBJ2-7
CASTPSGGASDTQYF	TGTGCCAGCACCCCTAGCGGGGGGGCATCAGATACGCAGTATTTT	TRBV25-1	TRBD2	.	TRBJ2-3
CSVEAGSEKLFF	TGCAGCGTTGAGGCAGGGAGCGAAAAACTGTTTTTT	TRBV29-1	.	.	TRBJ1-4
CASSLAGAVQETQYF	TGTGCCAGCAGCTTGGCGGGGGCAGTTCAAGAGACCCAGTACTTC	TRBV5-8	.	.	TRBJ2-5
CSSNHGPNTEAFF	TGCAGCTCCAACCATGGCCCGAACACTGAAGCTTTCTTT	TRBV29-1	.	.	TRBJ1-1
CAWKQDYDEQYF	TGTGCCTGGAAACAGGATTATGACGAGCAGTACTTC	TRBV30	.	once	TRBJ2-7
CASTQRGSGLSNYGYTF	TGTGCCAGCACCCAACGAGGGAGCGGATTATCTAACTATGGCTACACCTTC	TRBV7-8	.	.	TRBJ1-2
CASSSRGLSNQPQHF	TGTGCCAGCAGTTCTCGGGGCCTAAGCAATCAGCCCCAGCATTTT	TRBV7-8	.	.	TRBJ1-5
CASQGLRAKDTQYF	TGTGCCAGTCAAGGACTGCGGGCGAAAGATACGCAGTATTTT	TRBV6-1	.	.	TRBJ2-3
CASSEAGPHTEAFF	TGTGCCAGCAGTGAAGCGGGGCCTCACACTGAAGCTTTCTTT	TRBV6-1	.	.	TRBJ1-1
CASTGGGGGQPQHF	TGTGCCAGCACCGGGGGGGGCGGCGGACAGCCCCAGCATTTT	TRBV19	.	.	TRBJ1-5
CASSQTGSSYNSPLHF	TGCGCCAGCAGCCAAACAGGGAGCTCCTATAATTCACCCCTCCACTTT	TRBV4-1	.	.	TRBJ1-6
CASSPGSGSSSYNEQFF	TGCGCCAGCAGCCCGGGCAGCGGGTCGAGCTCCTACAATGAGCAGTTCTTC	TRBV5-1	.	.	TRBJ2-1
CASSILRAYGYTF	TGTGCCAGTAGTATACTCAGGGCCTATGGCTACACCTTC	TRBV19	.	.	TRBJ1-2
CAWSAELYNEQFF	TGTGCCTGGAGTGCTGAGCTGTACAATGAGCAGTTCTTC	TRBV30	.	once	TRBJ2-1
CASSNDGAEQYF	TGTGCCAGCAGTAATGATGGCGCCGAGCAGTACTTC	TRBV7-6	.	.	TRBJ2-7
CASRAQGDQPQHF	TGTGCCAGCAGAGCACAGGGAGATCAGCCCCAGCATTTT	TRBV28	.	.	TRBJ1-5
CASSSPSYEQYF	TGTGCCAGCAGTTCCCCAAGCTACGAGCAGTACTTC	TRBV27	.	.	TRBJ2-7
CASSSGPFATNEKLFF	TGCGCCAGCAGCTCAGGGCCATTCGCAACTAATGAAAAACTGTTTTTT	TRBV5-1	.	.	TRBJ1-4
CASSSPRGRLETEAFF	TGCGCCAGCAGCTCGCCCCGAGGGAGGTTGGAAACTGAAGCTTTCTTT	TRBV5-1	.	.	TRBJ1-1
CASSFSTLEGGYTF	TGTGCCAGCAGCTTTTCCACACTCGAGGGGGGCTACACCTTC	TRBV11-1	.	.	TRBJ1-2
CASSVDWEYEQYF	TGTGCCAGCAGCGTAGACTGGGAATACGAGCAGTACTTC	TRBV9	.	.	TRBJ2-7
CASSQTLQGTGTEAFF	TGCGCCAGCAGCCAAACTCTACAGGGGACAGGTACTGAAGCTTTCTTT	TRBV4-1	TRBD1	.	TRBJ1-1
CASSPTGRNRGSSYEQYF	TGTGCCAGCAGCCCAACGGGCCGCAACAGGGGTAGCTCCTACGAGCAGTACTTC	TRBV11-2	TRBD1	.	TRBJ2-7
CASSQRGGEHSYNSPLHF	TGTGCCAGCTCCCAAAGAGGGGGCGAGCACTCCTATAATTCACCCCTCCACTTT	TRBV18	TRBD1	.	TRBJ1-6
CASRSGPIYGYTF	TGTGCCAGCAGATCAGGGCCAATCTATGGCTACACCTTC	TRBV28	.	.	TRBJ1-2
CASSLTGSYEQYF	TGCGCCAGCAGCTTAACAGGGTCCTACGAGCAGTACTTC	TRBV5-1	.	.	TRBJ2-7
CASSRTGVGANVLTF	TGTGCCAGCAGCCGAACAGGGGTCGGGGCCAACGTCCTGACTTTC	TRBV27	TRBD1	.	TRBJ2-6
CASSLVGRTQETQYF	TGTGCCAGCAGTTTAGTGGGACGGACTCAAGAGACCCAGTACTTC	TRBV28	.	once	TRBJ2-5
CSVERGQNYGYTF	TGCAGCGTTGAACGGGGACAGAACTATGGCTACACCTTC	TRBV29-1	TRBD1	.	TRBJ1-2
CASSTGPNYEQYF	TGTGCCAGCAGCACCGGACCGAACTACGAGCAGTACTTC	TRBV7-7	.	.	TRBJ2-7
CASSFKAGARTDTQYF	TGTGCCAGCAGCTTCAAAGCGGGGGCCCGCACAGATACGCAGTATTTT	TRBV5-4	TRBD2	.	TRBJ2-3
CASTSTWGGQNSPLHF	TGTGCCAGTACCTCAACCTGGGGGGGGCAGAATTCACCCCTCCACTTT	TRBV19	.	.	TRBJ1-6
CASSSYRGQGGTNEKLFF	TGTGCCAGCAGCTCCTACCGAGGGCAGGGAGGCACTAATGAAAAACTGTTTTTT	TRBV5-4	.	.	TRBJ1-4
CASSPRAGQSNTQYF	TGTGCCAGCAGCCCACGTGCGGGACAATCAAATACGCAGTATTTT	TRBV7-2	.	once	TRBJ2-3
CASRSGGSTDTQYF	TGTGCCAGCAGGTCCGGGGGGAGCACAGATACGCAGTATTTT	TRBV9	TRBD2	.	TRBJ2-3
CASSPAGRIETQYF	TGTGCCAGCAGCCCCGCAGGGCGGATAGAGACCCAGTACTTC	TRBV7-2	.	.	TRBJ2-5
CASSLNNNYGYTF	TGTGCCAGCAGCTTGAACAATAACTATGGCTACACCTTC	TRBV5-4	.	.	TRBJ1-2
CASNEQGAITEAFF	TGTGCCAGCAATGAACAGGGGGCGATCACTGAAGCTTTCTTT	TRBV2	TRBD1	.	TRBJ1-1